The 19 T cell receptor beta chains given below trace back to one sample, sequenced in a study of CD8+CD57+ T cells in acquired aplastic anemia. Genomic DNA provided the template from which TCR beta VDJ and CDR3 profiles were obtained. TCRdb re-analysed the reads in MiXCR, keeping a single row per CDR3 protein. The table shows roughly 250,000 distinct CDR3 sequences, with less than 85% occurring only once. Selection for sequencing was limited to patients who had shown CD8+CD57+ cell expansion by flow cytometry. Sequenced material: sorted CD4+, CD8+, or CD8+CD57+ T cells (not recorded which) from PBMCs. Receptors originate from a human donor with aplastic anemia.

This sequence joins TRBV15 and TRBJ1-3, with 7 nucleotides matching TRBD1. This CDR3 comprises 15 residues. Germline-derived CDR1 and CDR2 are LNHNV and YYDKDF (reference sequence). Trimming cost V 0 bases and J 4 bases; bases outside gene matches: 3. Written as DNA, the CDR3 is TGTGCCACCAGCAGAGATCGGGGACAGGGAAACACCATATATTTT. Amino acid sequence: CATSRDRGQGNTIYF.

About this clonotype: The junction shows a germline mismatch at one end, possibly a read error. V gene TRBV7-8 combines with J gene TRBJ2-3, with unresolved D. Germline-derived CDR1 and CDR2 are SGHVS and FQNEAQ. The CDR3 loop spans 13 amino acids. CDR3 nucleotides: TGTGCCAGCGGGGATCGGCCAGACGATACGGAGCTTTTT. Its translation: CASGDRPDDTELF.

V gene TRBV9 combines with J gene TRBJ1-4; D is undetermined. The CDR3 is 16 amino acids. Germline CDR1 reads SGDLS; CDR2 reads YYNGEE. V was shortened by 4 bases and J by 7 bases, with 20 bases between the two germline ends. CDR3 sequence reads: CASSSSDNTRSEKLFF. CDR3 bases: TGTGCCAGCAGCTCAAGCGACAATACGCGCAGTGAAAAACTGTTTTTT.

This sequence joins TRBV2 and TRBJ2-1; D is possibly TRBD1 (6 bases). This CDR3 contains 12 residues. Germline V CDR1 and CDR2: SNHLY, FYNNEI. Trimming pared 7 bases from V and 8 bases from J, leaving 12 bases between. Here the CDR3 reads CASTSRQDEQFF. Here the CDR3 DNA reads TGTGCCAGCACCTCAAGACAGGATGAGCAGTTCTTC.

CDR3 coding DNA: TGTGCCAGCAGCTTAGACCACACAGCGAACAATGAAGAGTTCTTC. Amino acid sequence: CASSLDHTANNEEFF. The V call is TRBV7-3, the J call TRBJ2-1, with D unresolved. Germline-derived CDR1 and CDR2 are SGHTA and FQGTGA. V lost 2 bases and J lost 14, with 22 bases in between. The CDR3 consists of 15 residues. Combining the CDR3 with reference TRBV7-3 and TRBJ2-1 gives the whole variable domain GAGVSQTPSNKVTEKGKYVELRCDPISGHTALYWYRQSLGQGPEFLIYFQGTGAADDSGLPNDRFFAVRPEGSVSTLKIQRTERGDSAVYLCASSLDHTANNEEFFGPGTRLTVL.

The chain uses TRBV13 and TRBJ2-1; 8 bases map to TRBD2. Germline-derived CDR1 and CDR2 are PRHDT and FYEKMQ (reference sequence). The CDR3 length is 14 residues. V dropped 6 bases and J dropped 8; count of bases not matched to a gene: 9. CDR3 loop: CASRTSESSDEQFF. For the CDR3, the DNA is TGTGCCAGCAGGACTAGCGAGAGTAGCGATGAGCAGTTCTTC.

This sequence joins TRBV12-3 or TRBV12-4 and TRBJ1-5; D remains unclear. V was trimmed by 6 bases and J by 0 bases, leaving 9 bases between them. The CDR3 has 14 residues. CDR3 in DNA: TGTGCCAGCAGCATAGCTTATAGCAATCAGCCCCAGCATTTT. This sequence encodes CASSIAYSNQPQHF.

On this clonotype itself: No conserved phenylalanine or tryptophan ends this CDR3, so it is likely a read error. This chain joins TRBV7-8 and TRBJ2-5; D call uncertain. CDR3 size: 17 residues. V was cut by 3 bases and J by 0 bases, with 17 bases left in between. Per the germline V gene, CDR1 is SGHVS and CDR2 is FQNEAQ. The CDR3 spells CASSLPPHRVYQETQYL. The CDR3 nucleotides read TGTGCCAGCAGCTTGCCTCCTCATAGAGTGTACCAAGAGACCCAGTACCTC.

Details on this clonotype: The conserved phenylalanine or tryptophan normally closing the CDR3 is absent here, so this likely arose from a read error. The chain recombines TRBV9 with TRBJ1-6, with a tentative D call TRBD1 (6 bases). The CDR3 covers 15 residues. V lost 2 bases and J 6 bases, leaving 12 bases between the germline ends. Looked up from germline, CDR1 is SGDLS and CDR2 is YYNGEE. The CDR3 spells CASSVTGNSNSPLHL. CDR3 DNA: TGTGCCAGCAGCGTGACAGGAAATAGTAATTCACCCCTCCACCTT.

A remark on this clonotype: Mismatch with germline at one junction end may stem from a read error. The chain uses TRBV11-3 and TRBJ1-5, with a tentative D call TRBD1 (5 bases). Germline V gives CDR1 SGHNT, CDR2 YENEEA. This CDR3 region has 13 residues. DNA of the CDR3: TGCGCCAGCAGCTTTACTGTGACAGAGCCCCAGCATTTT. Protein sequence: CASSFTVTEPQHF.

In regard to this clonotype: The limits of the CDR3 on the DNA are not certain, so only TCRdb's listed CDR3 is given. The chain uses TRBV7-9 and TRBJ1-6. CDR1 and CDR2 (germline): SEHNR, FQNEAQ (reference sequence). Inclusive of both ends, the CDR3 amounts to 16 amino acids. CDR3: CASSDTDTQYFGPLHF.

Comments on this clonotype: As the CDR3 is not closed by the conserved phenylalanine or tryptophan, this likely results from a read error. The DNA is omitted, as the CDR3 cannot be located on it reliably, and the CDR3 follows TCRdb's listing. The V gene is TRBV2, the J gene TRBJ2-6; the table's D call, TRBD1, was not checked against the DNA. Inclusive of both ends, the CDR3 amounts to 15 amino acids. Germline-derived CDR1 and CDR2 are SNHLY and FYNNEI. The CDR3 is CASGAGGTDTQFFGP.

V is TRBV7-8 and J is TRBJ2-1; 8 nucleotides match TRBD2. The junction had 16 bases not matched to a gene; V was cut back by 2 bases and J by 13 bases. This CDR3 has 16 residues. Germline values: CDR1 SGHVS, CDR2 FQNEAQ. The CDR3 region is CASSLTGGSDTQYQFF. DNA of the CDR3: TGTGCCAGCAGCTTAACGGGAGGGAGCGATACGCAGTATCAGTTCTTC.

The DNA for the CDR3 is TGTGCCAGTAGTATAGGCGGACGGACTAGCACAGATACGCAGTATTTT. This encodes CASSIGGRTSTDTQYF. This chain connects TRBV19 to TRBJ2-3, with D tentatively TRBD2 (5 bases). CDR1 and CDR2 (germline): LNHDA, SQIVND (reference sequence). The ends were cut back, 1 base at V and 0 bases at J, with 11 bases in the middle. CDR3 length equals 16 residues.

V is TRBV7-8 and J is TRBJ2-3; maybe TRBD2 (6 bases). The ends were cut back, 5 bases at V and 6 bases at J, with 15 bases in the middle. Germline V CDR1 and CDR2: SGHVS, FQNEAQ. The CDR3 loop spans 14 amino acids. CDR3 protein: CASSSSGGSDTQYF. The CDR3 DNA reads as TGTGCCAGCAGCAGCAGCGGAGGGTCCGATACGCAGTATTTT.

The chain is built from TRBV11-2 and TRBJ2-7, with D possibly being TRBD1 (7 bases). The CDR3 runs 18 residues. CDR1 is SGHAT, CDR2 FQNNGV, per germline. The V gene lost 4 bases and the J gene lost 1 base, with 23 bases spanning the gap. The CDR3 here is CASSCGGGGTALSYEQYV. The DNA for the CDR3 is TGTGCCAGCAGCTGTGGTGGAGGGGGGACAGCCCTTTCCTACGAGCAGTACGTC.

This clonotype has a single count. The chain couples TRBV10-1 to TRBJ1-5, with D possibly TRBD1 on 5 matching bases. V lost 4 bases, J lost 6 bases, and 16 bases lay in between. The V gene's germline CDR1 is WNHNN and CDR2 SYGVQD (reference sequence). This CDR3 has 15 amino acids. The CDR3 DNA follows: TGCGCCAGCAGTGGGAGGGGCAGGGTGAGTCAGCCCCAGCATTTT. The encoded protein is CASSGRGRVSQPQHF.

A note on this clonotype: Germline is not matched at one junction end, which may reflect a read error. The V and J genes are TRBV11-3 and TRBJ2-3; D may be TRBD1 (5 bases). This CDR3 region has 14 residues. The germline V gene encodes CDR1 SGHNT and CDR2 YENEEA. The CDR3 loop reads CASSLDRAGNTEAF. The CDR3 nucleotides read TGTGCCAGCAGCTTAGATCGGGCAGGGAATACTGAGGCTTTT.

This clonotype appeared once. The DNA is left out, because the CDR3 cannot be placed on it with certainty; the CDR3 is given as TCRdb lists it. V is TRBV7-8 and J is TRBJ2-3; no check of the table's D call, TRBD2, against the DNA was made. The CDR3 is 13 residues long, ends included. Germline V gene lookup returns CDR1 SGHVS and CDR2 FQNEAQ. CDR3 region: CASSVAGGADTQF.